This TCR beta chain emerged from a study of blood T cell repertoires in COVID-19 (dated by TCRdb to the early 2020s). Broadly, across the study: Samples covering the acute and convalescent phases of COVID-19 were provided by collaborators in the United States, Italy and Spain. The prospective study material was composed of cDNA or gDNA derived from T cells, B-cell-depleted T cells, or PBMCs. Deeply sampled blood TCRbeta repertoires from subjects exposed to, actively infected with, or recovered from COVID-19 were included in the dataset. The repertoires were made available in a free public database intended to serve as a resource for research on the immune response to SARS-CoV-2. Samples came from the ongoing ImmuneRACE study (first 160 participants) plus 1,254 subjects from 6 global collaborators. Sample metadata almost always included a de-identified subject ID, COVID-19 status, age in years and sex. Where HLA class I and class II types were available, the types were taken from metadata supplied by the sample provider, not from assay-based typing.

According to the germline V gene (reference sequence), CDR1 reads MNHEY and CDR2 reads SMNVEV. The CDR3 starts with the cysteine, ends with the phenylalanine, and has 16 residues. Only the CDR3 part of the read is kept: 48 bases, read in frame from the first base. V is cut back by 6 bases and J by 5 bases, with 12 bases in the junction unmatched. Each collaborating institution followed its own protocols to collect whole blood in K2EDTA tubes. For TCRbeta analysis, collaborator samples were shipped as frozen whole blood, as isolated PBMCs, or as DNA extracted from either sample type. This clone was counted once. The antigen this receptor binds is unknown. The record has no base qualities; no much larger clone is one base away. Here is what the overall study found, with its caveats: The quantity of clinical and demographic metadata differed by source and by participant and was supplied without curation.

TCRbeta CDR3 regions were amplified from genomic DNA by means of the immunoSEQ Assay, a bias-controlled multiplex PCR. The paper's processing steps were these. Nucleated cell counts per sample were estimated from amplification of reference gene primers within the assay. Sequence reads were collapsed and filtered to measure the absolute abundance of every unique TCRbeta CDR3 rearrangement. For each sample, productive Simpson clonality was calculated as the square root of Simpson's diversity index across productive rearrangements. TCRdb took this table from immuneACCESS and kept in-frame rearrangements with V and J called. Such tables lack part of the clones; where checked against another copy, unresolved V genes explain under half of the gap, and the rest is unexplained. Clone size and the V and J calls come from that table; the DNA yielded D and trimming. Recorded for this sample are over 400,000 clones; approximately 85% of them occurred a single time. The ten largest make up roughly 3.2% of the sample.

The rearrangement combines TRBV27 with TRBJ2-2, with TRBD1 matching 7 junction bases. Input material: peripheral blood. This sequence was found in a human donor in a cohort sampled during active COVID-19. CDR3 reads: CASRPLDRDDTGELFF. The DNA sequence is as follows: TGTGCCAGCAGACCATTAGACAGGGACGATACCGGGGAGCTGTTTTTT.